Here is one T cell receptor (beta chain) with its context. The CDR3 covers 15 residues. Trimming at V came to 5 bases and at J to 3 bases, leaving 9 bases not matched to a gene. Germline loops: CDR1 SNHLY, CDR2 FYNNEI. The PCR made use of 60 Vbeta and 13 Jbeta primers. Measured with immunoSEQ multiplex PCR; TCRdb has only the in-frame clones, and not every one. The repertoire consists of tens of thousands of clones, with around 70% occurring once and the leading ten covering roughly 2.6%. The data stem from a study of cytomegalovirus exposure and HLA in healthy donors. The sequence derives from a middle-aged man in good health and CMV-seronegative. Sequencing was performed on PBMCs. The V call is TRBV2, the J call TRBJ1-1; TRBD1 matches 7 bases. The CDR3 is CASSPEGTDYTEAFF. The DNA for the CDR3 is TGTGCCAGCAGTCCCGAGGGGACAGATTACACTGAAGCTTTCTTT.